These 15 T cell receptor beta chains originate from one sample sequenced in a study of T cells in localized non-small cell lung cancer. Clones were sequenced by immunoSEQ multiplex PCR, and TCRdb holds only the in-frame ones, with some missing. The sample holds 2,000 or so clones, around 25% seen once. Sequences were derived from normal lung tissue next to the tumor, sampled before any cancer treatment. These receptors all come from a male donor older than 55 with stage I lung adenocarcinoma.

The V and J genes are TRBV5-1 and TRBJ1-4, with TRBD1 matching 8 bases. Germline V lookup: CDR1 SGHRS, CDR2 YFSETQ. CDR3 length equals 16 residues. V trimming: 4 bases; J trimming: 5 bases; junction bases outside the gene matches: 10. Written as DNA, the CDR3 is TGCGCCAGCAGCGAGAATACGGACAGGGTCAATGAAAAACTGTTTTTT. This encodes CASSENTDRVNEKLFF.

The rearrangement uses TRBV28 and TRBJ2-5; possibly TRBD1 or TRBD2 for D (6 bases each). The CDR3 length is 15 residues. V lost 4 bases and J 5 bases, leaving 17 bases between the germline ends. Germline CDR1 is MDHEN and CDR2 is SYDVKM. CDR3 DNA: TGTGCCAGCAGTTCGACTAAAGGGGGGAGGGAGACCCAGTACTTC. Translation gives CASSSTKGGRETQYF.

The chain carries TRBV10-2 and TRBJ2-7; D may match TRBD1 or TRBD2 (5 bases each). With 8 bases removed from V and 3 bases from J, the gap between germline ends came to 14 bases. The CDR3 sequence is 13 residues long. Germline V CDR1 and CDR2: WSHSY, SAAADI. The CDR3 here is CASRDPGFYEQYF. DNA for the CDR3: TGCGCCAGCCGGGACCCCGGGTTCTACGAGCAGTACTTC.

This clone appeared a few times. The chain recombines TRBV9 with TRBJ1-2, with D possibly being TRBD1 (5 bases). This CDR3 contains 13 residues. V was cut by 3 bases and J by 8 bases, with 14 bases left in between. CDR1 is SGDLS and CDR2 is YYNGEE in the germline V gene. The CDR3 region has the DNA TGTGCCAGCAGCGCTAGTGAAGGGGAGGGCTACACCTTC. As protein: CASSASEGEGYTF.

This clone appeared a few times. The CDR3 bases are TGCAGCTCGAGGGGGACAGGGACCGAAGCTTTCTTT. It specifies CSSRGTGTEAFF. This chain uses TRBV29-1 with TRBJ1-1; 9 bases align to TRBD1. The ends lost 8 bases at V and 8 bases at J; junction bases unmatched: 9. Germline V gene data show CDR1 as SQVTM and CDR2 as ANQGSEA. This CDR3 contains 12 residues.

In its sample, this clone ranks as medium-sized. The V call is TRBV6-8, the J call TRBJ1-2, with D hard to call. Trimming shortened V by 5 bases and J by 7 bases, and 17 bases separated the two germline ends. CDR3 length: 14 amino acids. Germline CDR1 is MNHGY and CDR2 is SAAAGT. CDR3 sequence: CASSEMAASGGYTF. The CDR3 DNA reads TGTGCCAGCAGTGAGATGGCAGCCTCGGGTGGCTACACCTTC.

The chain couples TRBV30 to TRBJ2-2; TRBD1 is a possible D gene (5 bases). V lost 7 bases and J lost 3, with 9 bases in between. The CDR3 totals 12 residues. Germline assignment: CDR1 GTSNPN and CDR2 SVGIG (reference sequence). The DNA of the CDR3 is TGTGCCTACGTACAGGACACCGGGGAGCTGTTTTTT. Translation: CAYVQDTGELFF.

This chain joins TRBV15 and TRBJ2-1, with no clear D. Per the germline V gene, CDR1 is LNHNV and CDR2 is YYDKDF (reference sequence). Trimming took 0 bases from V and 3 from J, leaving 9 bases between them. The CDR3 consists of 15 residues. The CDR3, as DNA: TGTGCCACCAGCAGAGATTTAGCACTCTACAATGAGCAGTTCTTC. Translating it yields CATSRDLALYNEQFF.

This clone has a handful of counts. V usage is TRBV11-3 and J usage is TRBJ2-1, with 9 bases identical to TRBD1. Germline CDR1 and CDR2: SGHNT and YENEEA. There are 16 residues in the CDR3. Trimming removed 2 bases from V and 9 bases from J; junction bases left unmatched: 11. In DNA, the CDR3 is TGTGCCAGCAGCTTAAAGTCTGGGACAGGGTCGGGTGAGCAGTTCTTC. This codes for CASSLKSGTGSGEQFF.

This clone is medium-sized in the sample. J is TRBJ1-1 and V is TRBV28; possible D gene TRBD1, 5 bases. This CDR3 has 14 residues. V lost 3 bases, J lost 1 base, and 9 bases lay in between. Germline values: CDR1 MDHEN, CDR2 SYDVKM. CDR3 nucleotides: TGTGCCAGCAGTTTGGGGGGGAAGAACACTGAAGCTTTCTTT. Protein: CASSLGGKNTEAFF.

This clone has more than one count but fewer than ten. This chain uses TRBV23-1 with TRBJ2-7, with 10 nucleotides matching TRBD2. TRBV23-1 qualifies as an ORF whose function is uncertain. There are 15 residues in the CDR3. V dropped 6 bases and J dropped 1; count of bases not matched to a gene: 6. CDR3 in amino acids: CASSPDSGRSYEQYF. The CDR3 nucleotides are TGCGCCAGCAGCCCTGATAGCGGGAGGTCCTACGAGCAGTACTTC.

In its sample, this clone ranks as medium-sized (0.01 to 0.1%). The J gene is TRBJ1-5, the V gene TRBV7-2, with D possibly matching TRBD1 (5 bases). V was cut by 5 bases and J by 7 bases, with 12 bases left in between. The CDR3 sequence is 13 residues long. The germline V gene has CDR1 SGHTA and CDR2 FQGNSA. The CDR3 region is CASSTRDLQPQHF. The CDR3 DNA reads TGTGCCAGCAGCACCCGGGACTTACAGCCCCAGCATTTT.

The CDR3 loop is CASISGQGIGDTEAFF. CDR3 nucleotide sequence: TGTGCCAGCATCTCGGGACAGGGGATAGGCGACACTGAAGCTTTCTTT. V is TRBV11-3 and J is TRBJ1-1; 10 bases line up with TRBD1. The germline gives CDR1 SGHNT, CDR2 YENEEA. V dropped 7 bases and J dropped 3; count of bases not matched to a gene: 11. The CDR3 contains 16 residues.

The V gene is TRBV10-1, the J gene TRBJ2-3; no reliable D call. Germline V gene sequence: CDR1 WNHNN, CDR2 SYGVQD (reference sequence). V shed 1 base and J shed 8 bases, with 10 bases lying between them. The CDR3 sequence is 13 residues long. CDR3 nucleotide sequence: TGCGCCAGCAGTGAGTTAGAGCCGGGTACGCAGTATTTT. Its translation: CASSELEPGTQYF.

This clone was counted only a few times. V and J are TRBV19 and TRBJ1-2; unclear D gene. The V gene lost 11 bases and the J gene lost 0 bases, with 16 bases spanning the gap. This CDR3 spans 14 amino acids. Germline V CDR1 and CDR2: LNHDA, SQIVND (reference sequence). CDR3 region: CASEVGRTNYGYTF. CDR3 bases: TGTGCCTCCGAGGTTGGAAGGACTAACTATGGCTACACCTTC.